Following are 22 T cell receptor beta chains from one sample sequenced in a study of technical replicates of blood from a handful of donors. Sequencing was performed with immunoSEQ multiplex PCR; in TCRdb, only in-frame clones are kept and a portion is missing. The sample carries nearly 95,000 clones, 96% recorded once. Sequenced material: T cells isolated from PBMCs. Every receptor here comes from a human donor in good health.

This clone was recorded once. This CDR3 is CASTKAGGSAYEQYF. DNA for the CDR3: TGTGCCAGCACCAAAGCTGGCGGGAGTGCCTACGAGCAGTACTTC. The V and J genes are TRBV7-2 and TRBJ2-7; TRBD2 agrees at 7 bases. The CDR3 extends over 15 amino acids. Germline V gene sequence: CDR1 SGHTA, CDR2 FQGNSA. V dropped 7 bases and J dropped 2; count of bases not matched to a gene: 11.

This clone appeared a single time. This chain links TRBV5-1 with TRBJ2-7; 8 bases agree with TRBD1. The ends lost 5 bases at V and 3 bases at J; junction bases unmatched: 10. There are 15 residues in the CDR3. Germline V CDR1 and CDR2: SGHRS, YFSETQ. CDR3 DNA sequence: TGCGCCAGCAGAAAAGAGGGACAGGCTAACTACGAGCAGTACTTC. This encodes CASRKEGQANYEQYF.

The V and J genes are TRBV5-6 and TRBJ2-2; TRBD2 agrees at 7 bases. The CDR3 extends over 13 amino acids. From germline, CDR1 is SGHDT and CDR2 YYEEEE. Losses at the gene ends were 6 bases for V and 5 bases for J; bases not matched to a gene: 4. Here the CDR3 reads CASNLGGTGELFF. The CDR3 DNA follows: TGTGCCAGCAATTTGGGAGGGACCGGGGAGCTGTTTTTT. Using reference TRBV5-6 and TRBJ2-2 for the parts outside the CDR3, the full variable domain is DAGVTQSPTHLIKTRGQQVTLRCSPKSGHDTVSWYQQALGQGPQFIFQYYEEEERQRGNFPDRFSGHQFPNYSSELNVNALLLGDSALYLCASNLGGTGELFFGEGSRLTVL.

The chain is built from TRBV27 and TRBJ2-3; D possibly corresponds to TRBD1 (6 bases). The V end was cut by 4 bases, the J end by 0 bases, with 8 bases between. The CDR3 has 14 residues. The V gene's germline CDR1 is MNHEY and CDR2 SMNVEV (reference sequence). The chain's CDR3 is CASSWGPSTDTQYF. In DNA form, the CDR3 reads TGTGCCAGCAGTTGGGGGCCCAGCACAGATACGCAGTATTTT.

The chain links TRBV5-1 to TRBJ2-5; 7 bases fit TRBD1. From germline, CDR1 is SGHRS and CDR2 YFSETQ. Germline trimming cut 0 bases from V and 3 bases from J; bases unmatched to any gene: 8. This CDR3 is 16 amino acids long. In DNA form, the CDR3 reads TGCGCCAGCAGCTTGGGGGGACAGCGTCTTGAAGAGACCCAGTACTTC. Protein: CASSLGGQRLEETQYF.

This clone was counted a single time. This rearrangement joins TRBV19 to TRBJ2-7; TRBD2 matches at 11 bases. CDR1 LNHDA and CDR2 SQIVND come from the germline V gene (reference sequence). V lost 10 bases, J lost 5 bases, and 4 bases stayed unmatched. The CDR3 loop spans 12 amino acids. The DNA for the CDR3 is TGTGCCAAGACTAGCGGGGATCACGAGCAGTACTTC. Translation gives CAKTSGDHEQYF.

The rearrangement uses TRBV30 and TRBJ1-5; 9 nucleotides agree with TRBD1. The junction had 2 bases not matched to a gene; V was cut back by 2 bases and J by 6 bases. In germline, CDR1 is GTSNPN, CDR2 SVGIG (reference sequence). This CDR3 is 13 amino acids long. The CDR3 sequence is CAWSTGGTQPQHF. CDR3 coding DNA: TGTGCCTGGAGTACAGGGGGCACTCAGCCCCAGCATTTT.

Only one count was recorded for this clone. J is TRBJ2-1 and V is TRBV18; D ambiguous. The germline V gene encodes CDR1 KGHSH and CDR2 LQKENI. The CDR3 is made up of 14 amino acids. V was pared by 4 bases and J by 7 bases, with 14 bases between. The CDR3 region is CASSRVQQVNEQFF. CDR3 coding DNA: TGTGCCAGCTCACGGGTTCAGCAGGTGAATGAGCAGTTCTTC.

J is TRBJ1-3 and V is TRBV9, with D unresolved. V gave up 0 bases and J gave up 3 bases, with 10 bases separating them. In germline, CDR1 is SGDLS, CDR2 YYNGEE. CDR3 length: 15 residues. The CDR3 loop reads CASSVEAGYGNTIYF. CDR3 coding DNA: TGTGCCAGCAGCGTAGAGGCAGGTTATGGAAACACCATATATTTT.

This chain connects TRBV19 to TRBJ2-3; 8 bases are shared with TRBD2. V lost 7 bases, J lost 4 bases, and 13 bases stayed unmatched. Per the germline V gene, CDR1 is LNHDA and CDR2 is SQIVND (reference sequence). This CDR3 is built from 16 residues. The CDR3 loop reads CASNPRSGSPPDTQYF. The DNA for the CDR3 is TGTGCCAGTAACCCCCGCAGCGGGAGTCCCCCAGATACGCAGTATTTT.

The V call is TRBV7-9, the J call TRBJ1-1; TRBD1 agrees at 7 bases. CDR1 is SEHNR, CDR2 FQNEAQ, per germline (reference sequence). V was pared by 4 bases and J by 4 bases, with 0 bases of the junction left unmatched. CDR3 size: 12 residues. In DNA, the CDR3 is TGTGCCAGCAGCTCAGGGGGCACTGAAGCTTTCTTT. As protein: CASSSGGTEAFF.

The chain couples TRBV5-4 to TRBJ1-5; TRBD1 matches 9 bases. The CDR3 has 14 residues. Germline V gene sequence: CDR1 SGHNT, CDR2 YYREEE (reference sequence). Trimming at V came to 4 bases and at J to 4 bases, leaving 3 bases not matched to a gene. CDR3 bases: TGTGCCAGCAGCCGACAGGGGGAAAATCAGCCCCAGCATTTT. It encodes CASSRQGENQPQHF.

The J gene is TRBJ2-7, the V gene TRBV4-3, with D possibly matching TRBD1 (6 bases). Germline V gene lookup returns CDR1 LGHNA and CDR2 YSLEER. The CDR3 sequence is 14 residues long. Trimming took off 0 bases at V and 4 bases at J, with 10 bases between the two ends. The CDR3 spells CASSQEQGWYEQYF. CDR3 coding DNA: TGCGCCAGCAGCCAAGAGCAGGGGTGGTACGAGCAGTACTTC.

The table lists this clone with a count of one. The chain carries TRBV14 and TRBJ2-1; 15 bases agree with TRBD2. The V segment lost 4 bases and the J segment 8 bases; nucleotides outside the gene matches: 3. The CDR3 runs to 15 residues. The germline V gene encodes CDR1 SGHDN and CDR2 FVKESK. CDR3 residues: CASSPGLAGGYEQFF. CDR3 sequence (DNA): TGTGCCAGCAGCCCCGGACTAGCGGGAGGGTATGAGCAGTTCTTC.

V gene TRBV2 combines with J gene TRBJ2-3; 11 nucleotides match TRBD2. With V trimmed by 2 bases and J by 3 bases, 10 bases remained unmatched. Germline loops: CDR1 SNHLY, CDR2 FYNNEI. The CDR3 totals 18 residues. CDR3 protein: CASSEPHLAGGVTDTQYF. DNA for the CDR3: TGTGCCAGCAGTGAACCCCATCTAGCGGGAGGTGTTACAGATACGCAGTATTTT. The full variable domain, in which reference TRBV2 and TRBJ2-3 provide the parts outside the CDR3, is EPEVTQTPSHQVTQMGQEVILRCVPISNHLYFYWYRQILGQKVEFLVSFYNNEISEKSEIFDDQFSVERPDGSNFTLKIRSTKLEDSAMYFCASSEPHLAGGVTDTQYFGPGTRLTVL.

The chain is built from TRBV7-3 and TRBJ2-1; no clear D. Per the germline V gene, CDR1 is SGHTA and CDR2 is FQGTGA. The CDR3 contains 13 residues. The V end was cut by 3 bases, the J end by 5 bases, with 8 bases between. In nucleotides, the CDR3 is TGTGCCAGCAGCTTGGTGGGCGACAATGAGCAGTTCTTC. Protein sequence: CASSLVGDNEQFF.

The chain links TRBV7-8 to TRBJ2-5; D gene uncertain. The CDR3 length is 13 residues. CDR1 SGHVS and CDR2 FQNEAQ come from the germline V gene. The CDR3 DNA reads TGTGCTCACCAGGCTCTGGCTCAAGAGACCCAGTACTTC. Amino acids: CAHQALAQETQYF. Together with reference TRBV7-8 and TRBJ2-5, the CDR3 gives the full variable domain: GAGVSQSPRYKVAKRGQDVALRCDPISGHVSLFWYQQALGQGPEFLTYFQNEAQLDKSGLPSDRFFAERPEGSVSTLKIQRTQQEDSAVYLCAHQALAQETQYFGPGTRLLVL.

V and J are TRBV27 and TRBJ2-7; D might be TRBD1 (6 bases). The CDR3 totals 13 residues. Per germline, CDR1 MNHEY and CDR2 SMNVEV (reference sequence). V lost 5 bases to trimming and J lost 3 bases, with 11 bases between them. CDR3: CASSIQGFYEQYF. CDR3 DNA sequence: TGTGCCAGCAGTATACAGGGTTTCTACGAGCAGTACTTC.

The V call is TRBV6-1, the J call TRBJ2-7; 7 bases line up with TRBD1. CDR1 MNHNS and CDR2 SASEGT come from the germline V gene. The CDR3 has 15 residues. Trimming cost V 5 bases and J 7 bases; bases outside gene matches: 14. DNA for the CDR3: TGTGCCAGCAGTCCAATGGGGCCGGGACAGTGGGAGCAGTACTTC. Translation gives CASSPMGPGQWEQYF.

The chain joins TRBV19 to TRBJ2-1, with TRBD1 identical over 7 bases. The CDR3 loop spans 15 amino acids. Per germline, CDR1 LNHDA and CDR2 SQIVND (reference sequence). V lost 5 bases to trimming and J lost 5 bases; unmatched junction nucleotides: 9. The CDR3 loop reads CASSRQGSLDNEQFF. The DNA for the CDR3 is TGTGCCAGTAGTCGACAGGGATCATTGGACAATGAGCAGTTCTTC.

This chain uses TRBV5-6 with TRBJ1-1; TRBD1 agrees at 8 bases. Germline V gene sequence: CDR1 SGHDT, CDR2 YYEEEE. Trimming cost V 2 bases and J 3 bases; bases outside gene matches: 9. This CDR3 is 16 amino acids long. The CDR3 protein is CASSFSQGARDTEAFF. DNA for the CDR3: TGTGCCAGCAGCTTTTCTCAGGGGGCCCGGGACACTGAAGCTTTCTTT.

The V gene is TRBV7-9, the J gene TRBJ1-2; 10 bases match TRBD1. This CDR3 is built from 13 residues. Germline-derived CDR1 and CDR2 are SEHNR and FQNEAQ (reference sequence). V shed 4 bases, J shed 8 bases, and the junction held 4 bases outside the gene matches. CDR3 sequence reads: CASSWDRGYGYTF. The CDR3 region has the DNA TGTGCCAGCAGCTGGGACAGGGGCTACGGCTACACCTTC.